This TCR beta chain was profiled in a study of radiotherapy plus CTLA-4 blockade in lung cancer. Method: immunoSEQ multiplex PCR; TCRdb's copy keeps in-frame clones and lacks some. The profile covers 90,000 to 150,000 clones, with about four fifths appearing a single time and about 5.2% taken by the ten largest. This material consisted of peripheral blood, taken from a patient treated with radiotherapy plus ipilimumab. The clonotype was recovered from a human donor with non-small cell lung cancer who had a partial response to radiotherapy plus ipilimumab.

Written as DNA, the CDR3 is TGTGCCAGCAACGAAAGGGGACTGGGGCCTAGGGGCGAGCAGTACTTC. This gives the protein CASNERGLGPRGEQYF. This rearrangement joins TRBV28 to TRBJ2-7; the D gene is possibly TRBD2 (6 bases). V was trimmed by 7 bases and J by 6 bases, leaving 25 bases between them. CDR1 and CDR2 from the germline V gene are MDHEN and SYDVKM. The CDR3 length is 16 residues.